This is a list of T cell receptor beta chains from one sample in a study of Ad26.COV2.S vaccination and SARS-CoV-2 variants. Method: immunoSEQ multiplex PCR; TCRdb's copy keeps in-frame clones and lacks some. The sample yields roughly 500,000 clones, about 91% seen once. Sequenced material: peripheral blood, taken in a trial of Ad26.COV2.S vaccine versus placebo. These receptors came from a person aged 18-60 years who received the Ad26.COV2.S COVID-19 vaccine or a placebo. The CDR3 runs from the conserved cysteine through the conserved F or W. The D gene is left open where the match is weak. Clone size appears in some rows only: once, few, many, or a class for an expanded clone.

d_call clone_size j_call v_call cdr3_aa cdr3_nt
. . TRBJ1-2 TRBV15 CATSRDRKGYTF TGTGCCACCAGCAGAGATCGAAAAGGCTACACCTTC
. . TRBJ1-2 TRBV27 CASSLSQFSYGYTF TGTGCCAGCAGTTTATCCCAGTTTTCCTATGGCTACACCTTC
TRBD1 once TRBJ2-5 TRBV6-5 CASSPDRVWQETQYF TGTGCCAGCAGCCCGGACAGGGTTTGGCAAGAGACCCAGTACTTC
. . TRBJ2-2 TRBV4-3 CASSHTGTGPGTNTGELFF TGCGCCAGCAGCCATACTGGGACGGGGCCAGGGACTAACACCGGGGAGCTGTTTTTT
. once TRBJ1-2 TRBV5-1 CASSLGGSNGYTF TGCGCCAGCAGCTTGGGGGGCTCGAATGGCTACACCTTC
TRBD1 . TRBJ1-5 TRBV5-1 CASSLQGASNQPQHF TGCGCCAGCAGCTTACAGGGGGCGAGCAATCAGCCCCAGCATTTT
. once TRBJ2-2 TRBV29-1 CSVEAWVGDGELFF TGCAGCGTTGAAGCTTGGGTAGGGGACGGGGAGCTGTTTTTT
TRBD1 once TRBJ1-1 TRBV6-5 CASSYSINRGNTEAFF TGTGCCAGCAGTTACTCGATTAACAGGGGGAACACTGAAGCTTTCTTT
TRBD2 . TRBJ2-1 TRBV11-3 CASSSGRLAGVDEQFF TGTGCCAGCAGCTCAGGACGGCTAGCGGGAGTCGATGAGCAGTTCTTC
TRBD2 . TRBJ2-1 TRBV19 CASLGGAGFYNEQFF TGTGCCAGTCTCGGGGGGGCCGGATTCTACAATGAGCAGTTCTTC
TRBD1 . TRBJ1-6 TRBV4-1 CPSSRQGGSYNSPLHF TGCCCCAGCAGCCGACAGGGAGGCTCCTATAATTCACCCCTCCACTTT
. . TRBJ1-1 TRBV21-1 CASSSPERRNTEAFF TGTGCCAGCAGCAGCCCCGAAAGACGGAACACTGAAGCTTTCTTT
. . TRBJ1-6 TRBV3-1/TRBV3-2 CASSLVLLGHHNSPLHF TGTGCCAGCAGCCTAGTACTTCTGGGGCATCATAATTCACCCCTCCACTTT
TRBD1 . TRBJ2-5 TRBV9 CASSVGLGGPYETQYF TGTGCCAGCAGCGTAGGGTTAGGGGGCCCCTACGAGACCCAGTACTTC
. . TRBJ1-2 TRBV11-3 CASSLKDYGYTF TGTGCCAGCAGCTTAAAAGATTATGGCTACACCTTC
TRBD2 . TRBJ2-3 TRBV5-1 CASSLAQRGDYTDTQYF TGCGCCAGCAGCTTGGCGCAGCGGGGGGACTACACAGATACGCAGTATTTT
. . TRBJ2-1 TRBV5-1 CASSLGPKTHFHEQFF TGCGCCAGCAGCCTCGGCCCGAAAACGCACTTCCATGAGCAGTTCTTC
. . TRBJ2-2 TRBV5-4 CVTGQGGSRATGELFF TGTGTCACAGGGCAGGGCGGATCTCGCGCCACCGGGGAGCTGTTTTTT
TRBD1 . TRBJ1-6 TRBV6-6 CASSPTTGGLSPLHF TGTGCCAGCAGTCCAACGACAGGGGGCTTGTCACCCCTCCACTTT
. . TRBJ1-4 TRBV5-4 CASSMSPRVNEKLFF TGTGCCAGCAGCATGTCGCCTCGGGTTAATGAAAAACTGTTTTTT
. once TRBJ1-2 TRBV27 CASSLSWQTVNYGYTF TGTGCCAGCAGTTTATCGTGGCAGACCGTTAACTATGGCTACACCTTC
TRBD1 . TRBJ2-3 TRBV4-1 CASSTDRGHQDTQYF TGCGCCAGCAGTACGGACAGGGGGCATCAAGATACGCAGTATTTT
. once TRBJ2-5 TRBV7-9 CASRSWGDSGGQETQYF TGTGCCAGCAGATCCTGGGGGGACTCTGGGGGTCAAGAGACCCAGTACTTC
. . TRBJ2-3 TRBV5-6 CASSLTGDLTDTQYF TGTGCCAGCAGCTTGACGGGGGATCTCACAGATACGCAGTATTTT
. few TRBJ1-2 TRBV9 CASSVDVTPDGYTF TGTGCCAGCAGCGTAGATGTTACGCCGGATGGCTACACCTTC
TRBD2 . TRBJ2-5 TRBV6-5 CASSYEASGQETQYF TGTGCCAGCAGTTACGAGGCTAGCGGACAAGAGACCCAGTACTTC
. . TRBJ2-7 TRBV7-9 CASSFFQGPVGEQYF TGTGCCAGCAGCTTTTTCCAGGGTCCGGTAGGCGAGCAGTACTTC
. . TRBJ1-5 TRBV7-2 CASSLVLSGSNQPQHF TGTGCCAGCAGCTTAGTTCTTTCGGGTAGCAATCAGCCCCAGCATTTT
. once TRBJ2-3 TRBV7-3 CASSIAAGLPILTQYF TGTGCCAGCAGCATCGCAGCGGGCCTCCCTATACTTACGCAGTATTTT
. . TRBJ1-1 TRBV6-5 CATGDRPRRGTEAFF TGTGCCACCGGCGACAGGCCCCGAAGGGGGACTGAAGCTTTCTTT
. . TRBJ1-5 TRBV6-1 CASSETGVQPQHF TGTGCCAGCAGTGAAACGGGGGTTCAGCCCCAGCATTTT
TRBD1 . TRBJ1-4 TRBV7-8 CASSFRTGGSEKLFF TGTGCCAGCAGCTTCCGGACAGGGGGGAGTGAAAAACTGTTTTTT
. . TRBJ1-2 TRBV28 CASSLSVPRNGYTF TGTGCCAGCAGTTTAAGCGTCCCGCGGAATGGCTACACCTTC
TRBD1 . TRBJ1-5 TRBV18 CASSPTGDSNQPQHF TGTGCCAGCTCGCCGACAGGGGATAGCAATCAGCCCCAGCATTTT
. few TRBJ1-2 TRBV5-4 CASSQSRGGYGYTF TGTGCCAGCAGCCAGAGTAGGGGGGGATATGGCTACACCTTC
. once TRBJ1-1 TRBV19 CASTSGRGGGPTNTEAFF TGTGCCAGTACCTCAGGGCGTGGTGGGGGGCCCACGAACACTGAAGCTTTCTTT
. once TRBJ1-3 TRBV2 CASSAGTFGNTIYF TGTGCCAGCAGTGCCGGGACGTTCGGAAACACCATATATTTT
. . TRBJ2-2 TRBV3-1/TRBV3-2 CASSHSSLYTGELFF TGTGCCAGCAGCCATTCTAGTCTGTACACCGGGGAGCTGTTTTTT
. . TRBJ1-2 TRBV13 CASKRGQVYGYTF TGTGCCAGCAAGAGAGGGCAGGTCTATGGCTACACCTTC
. . TRBJ1-2 TRBV30 CAWSTPGRVHYGYTF TGTGCCTGGAGTACCCCCGGCAGGGTCCACTATGGCTACACCTTC
. . TRBJ2-7 TRBV15 CATSKDRGNSHPYEQYF TGTGCCACCAGCAAGGACCGGGGGAACAGTCACCCCTACGAGCAGTACTTC
. . TRBJ2-7 TRBV11-2 CASSLSLLSYEQYF TGTGCCAGCAGCTTATCTCTTCTCTCCTACGAGCAGTACTTC
. . TRBJ1-5 TRBV29-1 CSVQGGLSQPQHF TGCAGCGTACAGGGAGGGTTGAGTCAGCCCCAGCATTTT
TRBD1 . TRBJ2-5 TRBV6-5 CASTRGLEETQYF TGTGCCAGCACCAGGGGGCTGGAAGAGACCCAGTACTTC
. . TRBJ2-3 TRBV4-1 CASSQGTSRADTQYF TGCGCCAGCAGCCAAGGGACGTCCAGGGCAGATACGCAGTATTTT
. few TRBJ1-2 TRBV5-1 CASMDNYGYTF TGCGCCAGCATGGATAACTATGGCTACACCTTC
. few TRBJ2-3 TRBV5-1 CASSLGGSWRSGTDTQYF TGCGCCAGCAGCTTGGGGGGTTCATGGCGGTCTGGCACAGATACGCAGTATTTT
. few TRBJ1-5 TRBV6-1 CASSEIAQPQHF TGTGCCAGCAGTGAGATCGCTCAGCCCCAGCATTTT
TRBD1 . TRBJ2-3 TRBV28 CASSSSLDRAGTQYF TGTGCCAGCAGTTCTTCCCTGGACAGGGCCGGGACGCAGTATTTT
. . TRBJ1-2 TRBV27 CASRRDFRNYGYTF TGTGCCAGCAGAAGGGACTTCCGAAACTATGGCTACACCTTC
TRBD1 . TRBJ1-4 TRBV30 CAWRDRDRVGEKLFF TGTGCCTGGAGGGACCGGGACAGGGTAGGGGAAAAACTGTTTTTT
. . TRBJ1-4 TRBV13 CASSFSTKGEGEEKLFF TGTGCCAGCAGCTTCTCTACCAAGGGCGAAGGAGAAGAAAAACTGTTTTTT
. . TRBJ2-7 TRBV4-3 CASSQDIEGEQYF TGCGCCAGCAGCCAAGATATTGAGGGAGAGCAGTACTTC